This T cell receptor beta chain was sequenced in a study of ipilimumab plus nivolumab after autologous stem cell transplantation. Study at large: Typical patient got roughly five ipilimumab doses and fewer than 10 nivolumab doses (median). Study outcomes and limitations: Per the authors, repertoire, Treg and microbiota data justify further study.

Ipilimumab, 1 mg/kg, started 14 to 28 days after autologous transplant. Dosing: nivolumab 3 mg/kg IV, weeks 1, 4, 7, 10, then every two weeks to week 26. Some clones are missing from TCRdb's copy, which holds only in-frame ones; the method was immunoSEQ multiplex PCR. Among roughly 86,000 clones listed, under 85% were seen once. As regards this clone: Its target is not known.

This CDR3 has 14 amino acids. V lost 1 base and J 3 bases, leaving 10 bases between the germline ends. Germline values: CDR1 LNHNV, CDR2 YYDKDF (reference sequence). Sample: PBMCs, taken in a trial of ipilimumab plus nivolumab as post-transplant consolidation. The receptor was isolated from a male donor with diffuse large B-cell lymphoma. This chain uses TRBV15 with TRBJ2-7; D might be TRBD2 (6 bases). The CDR3 loop is CATSRAAGIYEQYF. The CDR3, as DNA: TGTGCCACCAGCAGAGCCGCGGGGATCTACGAGCAGTACTTC.